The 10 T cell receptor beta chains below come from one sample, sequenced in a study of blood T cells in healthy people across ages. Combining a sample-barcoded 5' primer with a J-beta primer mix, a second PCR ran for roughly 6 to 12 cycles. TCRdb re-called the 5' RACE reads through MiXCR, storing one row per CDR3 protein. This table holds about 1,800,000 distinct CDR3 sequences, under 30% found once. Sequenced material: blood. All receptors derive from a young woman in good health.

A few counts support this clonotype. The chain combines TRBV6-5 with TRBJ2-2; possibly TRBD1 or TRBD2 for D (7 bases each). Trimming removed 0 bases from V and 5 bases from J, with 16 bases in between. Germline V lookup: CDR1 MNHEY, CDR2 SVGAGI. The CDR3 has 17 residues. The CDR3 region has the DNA TGTGCCAGCAGTTACTCCGCAGGGGGGGTAAAAACCGGGGAGCTGTTTTTT. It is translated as CASSYSAGGVKTGELFF.

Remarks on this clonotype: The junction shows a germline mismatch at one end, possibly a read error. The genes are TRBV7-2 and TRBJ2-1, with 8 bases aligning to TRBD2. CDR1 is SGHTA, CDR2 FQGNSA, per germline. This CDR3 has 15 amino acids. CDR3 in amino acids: CASSPSGPRSNGQFF. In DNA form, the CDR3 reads TGTGCCAGCAGCCCTAGCGGGCCCCGGTCCAATGGGCAGTTCTTC.

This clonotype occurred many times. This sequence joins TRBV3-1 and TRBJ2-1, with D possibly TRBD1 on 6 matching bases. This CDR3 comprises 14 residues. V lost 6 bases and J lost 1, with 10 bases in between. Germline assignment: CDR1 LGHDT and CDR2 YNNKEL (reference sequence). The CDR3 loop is CASRGGISYNEQFF. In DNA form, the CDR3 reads TGTGCCAGCAGAGGGGGAATTTCCTACAATGAGCAGTTCTTC.

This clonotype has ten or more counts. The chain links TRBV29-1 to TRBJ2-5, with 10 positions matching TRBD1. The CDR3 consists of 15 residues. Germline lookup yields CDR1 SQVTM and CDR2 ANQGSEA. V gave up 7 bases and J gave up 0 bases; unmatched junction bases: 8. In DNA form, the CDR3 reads TGCAGCGGTAGGACAGGGGGGGCAAACCAAGAGACCCAGTACTTC. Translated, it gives CSGRTGGANQETQYF.

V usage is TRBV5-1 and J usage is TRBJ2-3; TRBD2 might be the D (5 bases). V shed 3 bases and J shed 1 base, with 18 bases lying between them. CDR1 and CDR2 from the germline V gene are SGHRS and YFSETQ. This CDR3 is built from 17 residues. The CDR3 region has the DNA TGCGCCAGCAGCTATAACTCAAGAGGGCAGGGCACAGATACGCAGTATTTT. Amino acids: CASSYNSRGQGTDTQYF.

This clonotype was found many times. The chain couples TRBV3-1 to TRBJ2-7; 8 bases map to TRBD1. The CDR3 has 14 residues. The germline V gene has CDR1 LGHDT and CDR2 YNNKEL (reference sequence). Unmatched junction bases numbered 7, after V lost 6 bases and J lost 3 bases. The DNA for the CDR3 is TGTGCCAGCAGTCTCCTCGACAGGGGCTACGAGCAGTACTTC. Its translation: CASSLLDRGYEQYF.

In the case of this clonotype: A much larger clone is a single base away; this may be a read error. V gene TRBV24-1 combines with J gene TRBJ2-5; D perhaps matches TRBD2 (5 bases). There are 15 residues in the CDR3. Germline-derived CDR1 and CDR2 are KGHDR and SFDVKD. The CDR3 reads CATSDFPGFQGTQYF. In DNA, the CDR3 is TGTGCCACCAGTGATTTTCCGGGGTTTCAAGGGACCCAGTACTTC.

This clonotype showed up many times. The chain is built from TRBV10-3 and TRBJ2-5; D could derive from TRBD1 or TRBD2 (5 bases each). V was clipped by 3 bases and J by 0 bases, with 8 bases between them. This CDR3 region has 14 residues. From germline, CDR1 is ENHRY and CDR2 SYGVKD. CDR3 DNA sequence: TGTGCCATCAGTGACGGGGCGTACCAAGAGACCCAGTACTTC. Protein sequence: CAISDGAYQETQYF.

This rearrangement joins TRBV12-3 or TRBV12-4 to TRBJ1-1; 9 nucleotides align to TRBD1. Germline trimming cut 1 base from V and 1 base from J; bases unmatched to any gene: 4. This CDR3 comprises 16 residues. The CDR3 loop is CASSLGTGATNTEAFF. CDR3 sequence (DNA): TGTGCCAGCAGTTTAGGGACAGGGGCCACGAACACTGAAGCTTTCTTT.

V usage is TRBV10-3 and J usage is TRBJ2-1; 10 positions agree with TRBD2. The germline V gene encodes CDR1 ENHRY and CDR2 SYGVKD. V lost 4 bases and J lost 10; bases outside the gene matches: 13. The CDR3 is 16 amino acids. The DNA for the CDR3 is TGTGCCATCAGTGTCCTGGGTGAGCGGGAGGGTGGAGAGCAGTTCTTC. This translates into CAISVLGEREGGEQFF.